The 15 T cell receptor beta chains below were found in one sample sequenced in a study of CD8+CD57+ T cells in acquired aplastic anemia. Template material for TCR beta VDJ and CDR3 profiling consisted of genomic DNA. TCRdb re-analysed the reads in MiXCR, keeping a single row per CDR3 protein. The repertoire includes around 130,000 distinct CDR3 sequences, over 55% of them detected once, and roughly 29% sits in the top ten. Previously, flow cytometry had revealed CD8+CD57+ cell expansion in the patients chosen for sequencing. Sequenced input: sorted CD4+, CD8+, or CD8+CD57+ T cells (not recorded which) from PBMCs. The origin of the receptors is a human donor with aplastic anemia.

The rearrangement links TRBV20-1 to TRBJ1-1; tentatively, D is TRBD1 (6 bases). Trimming shortened V by 5 bases and J by 9 bases, and 19 bases separated the two germline ends. The CDR3 length is 13 residues. Germline values: CDR1 DFQATT, CDR2 SNEGSKA (reference sequence). This CDR3 is CSAPTRGGKKAFF. The CDR3 nucleotides are TGCAGTGCTCCCACCCGAGGGGGGAAGAAAGCTTTCTTT.

This chain joins TRBV19 and TRBJ1-2; D ambiguous. This CDR3 is built from 13 residues. Trimming removed 7 bases from V and 5 bases from J, with 14 bases in between. Germline values: CDR1 LNHDA, CDR2 SQIVND (reference sequence). CDR3: CASIGSWAYGYTF. CDR3 DNA sequence: TGTGCCAGTATAGGCAGCTGGGCATATGGCTACACCTTC.

The rearrangement uses TRBV12-3 or TRBV12-4 and TRBJ2-5; D might be TRBD1 (6 bases). This CDR3 spans 14 amino acids. The V end was cut by 3 bases, the J end by 3 bases, with 11 bases between. The CDR3 reads CASSFGDTKETQYF. CDR3 bases: TGTGCCAGCAGTTTCGGGGACACGAAAGAGACCCAGTACTTC.

V and J are TRBV24-1 and TRBJ2-3; 13 bases agree with TRBD2. Losses at the gene ends were 4 bases for V and 7 bases for J; bases not matched to a gene: 4. Germline V gene lookup returns CDR1 KGHDR and CDR2 SFDVKD. This CDR3 is 15 amino acids long. The CDR3 DNA follows: TGTGCCACCAGTGACCCCGGGACTAGCGGGAATACGCAGTATTTT. Protein: CATSDPGTSGNTQYF.

A note on this clonotype: The junction departs from germline at one end; a sequencing error may be responsible. The chain employs TRBV11-1 and TRBJ2-2, with 8 bases that match TRBD2. The V gene's germline CDR1 is SGHAT and CDR2 FQDESV (reference sequence). This CDR3 has 16 residues. This chain's CDR3 is CASSSVIAGPTGEMFF. CDR3 in DNA: TGTGCCAGCAGCTCCGTGATAGCGGGACCCACCGGGGAGATGTTTTTT. Together with reference TRBV11-1 and TRBJ2-2, the CDR3 gives the full variable domain: EAEVAQSPRYKITEKSQAVAFWCDPISGHATLYWYRQILGQGPELLVQFQDESVVDDSQLPKDRFSAERLKGVDSTLKIQPAELGDSAMYLCASSSVIAGPTGEMFFGEGSRLTVL.

The chain has TRBV15 and TRBJ1-5; a weak D match, TRBD1 (5 bases). The V end lost 0 bases, the J end lost 7 bases, and 13 bases lay between the germline ends. CDR3 size: 15 residues. Germline CDR1 is LNHNV and CDR2 is YYDKDF (reference sequence). CDR3 bases: TGTGCCACCAGCAGAGATGACAGAGGTGTACAGCCCCAGCATTTT. Its protein is CATSRDDRGVQPQHF.

This clonotype has just a few counts. The rearrangement joins TRBV5-6 to TRBJ2-7, with a possible D match to TRBD1 (6 bases). Trimming shortened V by 0 bases and J by 6 bases, and 16 bases separated the two germline ends. CDR3 length equals 15 residues. Per germline, CDR1 SGHDT and CDR2 YYEEEE. The chain's CDR3 is CASSLAGTGRSEQYF. The CDR3 DNA reads TGTGCCAGCAGCTTGGCGGGAACAGGGAGAAGCGAGCAGTACTTC.

This clonotype turned up a few times. V usage is TRBV27 and J usage is TRBJ2-2, with a possible D match to TRBD2 (6 bases). Germline values: CDR1 MNHEY, CDR2 SMNVEV (reference sequence). The CDR3 is made up of 15 amino acids. V lost 3 bases to trimming and J lost 6 bases, with 14 bases between them. CDR3 amino acids: CASSFPGVGAGELFF. The CDR3 DNA sequence: TGTGCCAGCAGTTTCCCGGGGGTGGGCGCCGGGGAGCTGTTTTTT.

The V call is TRBV10-3, the J call TRBJ2-1; D ambiguous. V dropped 3 bases and J dropped 2 bases, with 11 bases sitting between them. The CDR3 runs to 15 residues. Germline V gene sequence: CDR1 ENHRY, CDR2 SYGVKD. This CDR3 is CAISDWSGTYNEQFF. Written as DNA, the CDR3 is TGTGCCATCAGTGACTGGTCGGGCACCTACAATGAGCAGTTCTTC.

The chain is built from TRBV24-1 and TRBJ2-5; D is tentatively TRBD1 or TRBD2 (5 bases each). In germline, CDR1 is KGHDR, CDR2 SFDVKD. V dropped 8 bases and J dropped 2 bases, with 11 bases sitting between them. CDR3 length equals 13 residues. This chain's CDR3 is CATMGRQQETQYF. DNA of the CDR3: TGTGCCACCATGGGGAGACAGCAAGAGACCCAGTACTTC.

The count of this clonotype is one. The CDR3: CSVGTGALNTEAFF. The CDR3 DNA reads as TGCAGCGTTGGGACAGGGGCGTTGAACACTGAAGCTTTCTTT. This chain joins TRBV29-1 and TRBJ1-1, with 9 bases fitting TRBD1. Per germline, CDR1 SQVTM and CDR2 ANQGSEA. The junction had 3 bases not matched to a gene; V was cut back by 4 bases and J by 0 bases. The CDR3 covers 14 residues.

This clonotype was recorded a few times. The rearrangement joins TRBV2 to TRBJ1-1; D is unresolved. This CDR3 has 13 amino acids. Germline CDR1 is SNHLY and CDR2 is FYNNEI. V lost 10 bases and J lost 1, with 13 bases in between. In DNA, the CDR3 is TGTGCCACACCGTCTGGGAAGAACACTGAAGCTTTCTTT. Amino acids: CATPSGKNTEAFF.

This clonotype was picked up many times. The V and J genes are TRBV15 and TRBJ1-5; TRBD1 aligns across 9 bases. From germline, CDR1 is LNHNV and CDR2 YYDKDF (reference sequence). The trim removed 0 bases at V and 5 bases at J, leaving 8 bases unmatched. The CDR3 runs 17 residues. In DNA form, the CDR3 reads TGTGCCACCAGCAGAGACGACTCCGGGACAGGGCATCAGCCCCAGCATTTT. The encoded protein is CATSRDDSGTGHQPQHF.

The table lists this clonotype with a few counts. The gene calls are TRBV19 and TRBJ1-1, with D perhaps TRBD1 (6 bases). Trimming removed 4 bases from V and 2 bases from J, with 8 bases in between. This CDR3 comprises 13 residues. Per the germline V gene, CDR1 is LNHDA and CDR2 is SQIVND (reference sequence). In DNA, the CDR3 is TGTGCCAGTAGTAAGGACAGTAACACTGAAGCTTTCTTT. This encodes CASSKDSNTEAFF.

The chain employs TRBV10-2 and TRBJ1-1; 7 nucleotides match TRBD1. The CDR3 runs 14 residues. The junction had 17 bases not matched to a gene; V was cut back by 8 bases and J by 11 bases. Per germline, CDR1 WSHSY and CDR2 SAAADI. CDR3 in amino acids: CASRKGGQGDSAFF. CDR3 coding DNA: TGCGCCAGCCGAAAAGGGGGGCAGGGGGATTCGGCTTTCTTT.